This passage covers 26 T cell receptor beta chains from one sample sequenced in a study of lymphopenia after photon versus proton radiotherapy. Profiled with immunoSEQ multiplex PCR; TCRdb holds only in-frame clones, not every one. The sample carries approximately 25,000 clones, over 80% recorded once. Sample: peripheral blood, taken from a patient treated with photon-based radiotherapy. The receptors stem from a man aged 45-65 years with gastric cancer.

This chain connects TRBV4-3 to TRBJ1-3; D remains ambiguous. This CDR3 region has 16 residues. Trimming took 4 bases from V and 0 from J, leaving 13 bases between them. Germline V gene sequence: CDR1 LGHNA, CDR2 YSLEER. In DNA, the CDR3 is TGCGCCAGCAGCCGAGACATGGAGATCTCTGGAAACACCATATATTTT. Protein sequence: CASSRDMEISGNTIYF.

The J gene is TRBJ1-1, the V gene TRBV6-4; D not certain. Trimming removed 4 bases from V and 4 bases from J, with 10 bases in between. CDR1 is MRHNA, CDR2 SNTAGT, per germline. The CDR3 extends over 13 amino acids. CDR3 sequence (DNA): TGTGCCAGCAGTGCGTCCGCCACCACTGAAGCTTTCTTT. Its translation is CASSASATTEAFF.

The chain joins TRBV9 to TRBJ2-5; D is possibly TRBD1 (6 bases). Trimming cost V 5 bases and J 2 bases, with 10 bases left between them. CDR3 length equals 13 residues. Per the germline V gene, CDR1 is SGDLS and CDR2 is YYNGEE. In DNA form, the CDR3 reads TGTGCCAGCAGGGCAGGGGCGCAAGAGACCCAGTACTTC. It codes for CASRAGAQETQYF.

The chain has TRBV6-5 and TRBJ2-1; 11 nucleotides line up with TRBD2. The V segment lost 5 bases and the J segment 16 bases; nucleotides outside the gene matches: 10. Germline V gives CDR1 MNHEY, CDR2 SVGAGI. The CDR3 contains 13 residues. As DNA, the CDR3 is TGTGCCAGCAGTACGACTAGCGGGGTGCAAAAATTCTTC. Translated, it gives CASSTTSGVQKFF.

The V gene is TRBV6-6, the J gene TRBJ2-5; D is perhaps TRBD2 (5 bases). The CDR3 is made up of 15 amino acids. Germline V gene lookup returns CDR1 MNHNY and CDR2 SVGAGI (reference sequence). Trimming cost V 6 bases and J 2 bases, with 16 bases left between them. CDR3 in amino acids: CASRLEPGSQETQYF. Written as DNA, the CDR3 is TGTGCCAGCAGGCTAGAACCGGGATCACAAGAGACCCAGTACTTC.

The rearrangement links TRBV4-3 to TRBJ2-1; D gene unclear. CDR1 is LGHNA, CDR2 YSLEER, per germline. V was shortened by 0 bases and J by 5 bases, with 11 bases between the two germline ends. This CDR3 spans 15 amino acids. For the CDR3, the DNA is TGCGCCAGCAGCCAAGATAGGCAGCATGACAATGAGCAGTTCTTC. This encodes CASSQDRQHDNEQFF.

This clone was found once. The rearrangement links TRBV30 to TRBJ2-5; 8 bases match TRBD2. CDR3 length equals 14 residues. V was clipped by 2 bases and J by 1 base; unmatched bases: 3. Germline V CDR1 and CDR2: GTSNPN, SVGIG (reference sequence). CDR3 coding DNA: TGTGCCTGGAGTAGACTAGCGAGCCAAGAGACCCAGTACTTC. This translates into CAWSRLASQETQYF.

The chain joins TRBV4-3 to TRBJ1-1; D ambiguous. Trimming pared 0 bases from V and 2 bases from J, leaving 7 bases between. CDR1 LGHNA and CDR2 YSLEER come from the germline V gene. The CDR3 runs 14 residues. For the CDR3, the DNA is TGCGCCAGCAGCCAAGACACCCAAAACACTGAAGCTTTCTTT. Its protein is CASSQDTQNTEAFF.

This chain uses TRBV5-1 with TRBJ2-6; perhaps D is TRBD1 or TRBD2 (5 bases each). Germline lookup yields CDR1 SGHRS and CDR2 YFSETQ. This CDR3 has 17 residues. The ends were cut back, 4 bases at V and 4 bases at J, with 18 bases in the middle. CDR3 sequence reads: CASSPGTDPQGANVLTF. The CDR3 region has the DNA TGCGCCAGCAGCCCCGGGACCGACCCGCAGGGGGCCAACGTCCTGACTTTC. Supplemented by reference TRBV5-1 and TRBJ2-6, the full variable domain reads KAGVTQTPRYLIKTRGQQVTLSCSPISGHRSVSWYQQTPGQGLQFLFEYFSETQRNKGNFPGRFSGRQFSNSRSEMNVSTLELGDSALYLCASSPGTDPQGANVLTFGAGSRLTVL.

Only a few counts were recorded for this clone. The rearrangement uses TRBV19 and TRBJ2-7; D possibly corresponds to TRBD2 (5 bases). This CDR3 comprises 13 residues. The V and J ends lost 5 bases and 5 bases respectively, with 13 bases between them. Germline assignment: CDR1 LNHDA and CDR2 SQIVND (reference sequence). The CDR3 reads CASSQSEVHEQYF. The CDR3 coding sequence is TGTGCCAGTAGTCAGTCGGAGGTCCACGAGCAGTACTTC.

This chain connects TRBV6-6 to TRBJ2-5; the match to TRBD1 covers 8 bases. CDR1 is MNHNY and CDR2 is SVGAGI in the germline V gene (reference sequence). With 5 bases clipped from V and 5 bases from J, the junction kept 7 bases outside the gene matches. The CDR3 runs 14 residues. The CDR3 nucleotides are TGTGCCAGCAGTGACGTTGCAGGGGGCGAGACCCAGTACTTC. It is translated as CASSDVAGGETQYF.

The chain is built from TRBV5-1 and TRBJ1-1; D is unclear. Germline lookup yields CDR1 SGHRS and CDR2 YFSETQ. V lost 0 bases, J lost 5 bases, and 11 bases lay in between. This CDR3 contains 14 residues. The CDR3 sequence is CASSLGVGRTEAFF. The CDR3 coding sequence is TGCGCCAGCAGCTTGGGTGTAGGGAGGACTGAAGCTTTCTTT.

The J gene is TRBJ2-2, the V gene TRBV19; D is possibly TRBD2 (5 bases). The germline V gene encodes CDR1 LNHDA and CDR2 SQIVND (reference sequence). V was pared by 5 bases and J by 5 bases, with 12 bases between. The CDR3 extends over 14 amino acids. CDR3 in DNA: TGTGCCAGTAGTGTGCCGGGGAAGACCGGGGAGCTGTTTTTT. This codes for CASSVPGKTGELFF. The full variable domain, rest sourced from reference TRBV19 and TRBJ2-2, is DGGITQSPKYLFRKEGQNVTLSCEQNLNHDAMYWYRQDPGQGLRLIYYSQIVNDFQKGDIAEGYSVSREKKESFPLTVTSAQKNPTAFYLCASSVPGKTGELFFGEGSRLTVL.

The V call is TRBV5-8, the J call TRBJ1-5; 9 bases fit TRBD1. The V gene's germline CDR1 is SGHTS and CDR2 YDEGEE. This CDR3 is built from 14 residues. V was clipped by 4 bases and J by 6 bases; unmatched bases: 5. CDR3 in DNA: TGTGCCAGCAGCCCTGGGACAGGGACTCAGCCCCAGCATTTT. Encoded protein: CASSPGTGTQPQHF.

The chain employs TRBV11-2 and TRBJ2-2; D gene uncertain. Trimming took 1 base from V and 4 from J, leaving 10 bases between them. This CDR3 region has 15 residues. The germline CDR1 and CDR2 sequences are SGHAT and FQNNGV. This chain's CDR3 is CASSLGTRPTGELFF. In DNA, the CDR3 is TGTGCCAGCAGCTTAGGGACCCGCCCCACCGGGGAGCTGTTTTTT.

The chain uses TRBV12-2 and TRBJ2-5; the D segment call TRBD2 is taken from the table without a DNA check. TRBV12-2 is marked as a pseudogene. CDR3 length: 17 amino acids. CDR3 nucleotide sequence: TGTGCAAGTCGCTTCACCACCGGGACTAGCAACCAAGAGACCCAGTACTTC. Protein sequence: CASRFTTGTSNQETQYF.

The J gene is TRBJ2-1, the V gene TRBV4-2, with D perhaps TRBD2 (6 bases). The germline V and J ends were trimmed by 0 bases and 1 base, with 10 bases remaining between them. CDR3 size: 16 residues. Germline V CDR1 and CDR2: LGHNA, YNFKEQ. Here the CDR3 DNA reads TGTGCCAGCAGCCAAGAAGGGACTCGATCCTACAATGAGCAGTTCTTC. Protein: CASSQEGTRSYNEQFF.

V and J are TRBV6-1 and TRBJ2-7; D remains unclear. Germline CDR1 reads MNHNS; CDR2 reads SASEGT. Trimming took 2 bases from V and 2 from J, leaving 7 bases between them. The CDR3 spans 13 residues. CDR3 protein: CASSEKATYEQYV. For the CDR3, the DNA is TGTGCCAGCAGTGAAAAGGCAACCTACGAGCAGTACGTC.

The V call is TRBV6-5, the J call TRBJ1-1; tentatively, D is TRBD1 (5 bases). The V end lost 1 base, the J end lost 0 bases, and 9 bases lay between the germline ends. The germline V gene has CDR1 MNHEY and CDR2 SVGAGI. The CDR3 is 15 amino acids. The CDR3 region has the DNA TGTGCCAGCAGTTACTATCCAGGGATGAACACTGAAGCTTTCTTT. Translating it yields CASSYYPGMNTEAFF.

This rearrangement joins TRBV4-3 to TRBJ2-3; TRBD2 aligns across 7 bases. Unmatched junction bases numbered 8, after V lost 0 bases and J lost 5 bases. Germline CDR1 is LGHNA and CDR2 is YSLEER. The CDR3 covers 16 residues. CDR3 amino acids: CASSQDFAGVGDTQYF. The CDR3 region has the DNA TGCGCCAGCAGCCAAGATTTTGCGGGGGTGGGAGATACGCAGTATTTT.

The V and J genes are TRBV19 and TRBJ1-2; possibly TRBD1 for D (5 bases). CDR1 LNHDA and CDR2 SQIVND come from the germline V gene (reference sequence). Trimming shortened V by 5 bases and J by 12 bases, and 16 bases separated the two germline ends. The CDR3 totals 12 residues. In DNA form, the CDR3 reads TGTGCCAGTAGTTCAGGGTGGCGTGTGGACACCTTC. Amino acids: CASSSGWRVDTF.

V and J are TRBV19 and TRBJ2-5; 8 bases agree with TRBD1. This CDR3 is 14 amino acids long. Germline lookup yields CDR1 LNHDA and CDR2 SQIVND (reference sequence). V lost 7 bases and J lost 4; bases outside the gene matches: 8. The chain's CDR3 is CASKLQGAGETQYF. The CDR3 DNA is TGTGCCAGTAAGCTCCAGGGGGCAGGAGAGACCCAGTACTTC.

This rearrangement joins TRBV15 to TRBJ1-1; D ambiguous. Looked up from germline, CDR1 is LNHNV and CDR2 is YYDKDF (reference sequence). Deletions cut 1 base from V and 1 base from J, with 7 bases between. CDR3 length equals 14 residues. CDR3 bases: TGTGCCACCAGCAGAGGAGAGAGGAACACTGAAGCTTTCTTT. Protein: CATSRGERNTEAFF.

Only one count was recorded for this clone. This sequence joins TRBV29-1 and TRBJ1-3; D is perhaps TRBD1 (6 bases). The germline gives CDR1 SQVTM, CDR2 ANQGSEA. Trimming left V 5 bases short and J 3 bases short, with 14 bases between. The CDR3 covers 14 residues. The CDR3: CSVQGGRLGNTIYF. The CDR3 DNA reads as TGCAGCGTTCAAGGGGGAAGACTTGGAAACACCATATATTTT.

The CDR3 region has the DNA TGTGCCAGCAGTTTATCCGGCATCTTTTACAATGAGCAGTTCTTC. Translating it yields CASSLSGIFYNEQFF. The rearrangement uses TRBV27 and TRBJ2-1; D is uncertain. Trimming removed 0 bases from V and 4 bases from J, with 10 bases in between. Germline CDR1 MNHEY, CDR2 SMNVEV (reference sequence). The CDR3 spans 15 residues.

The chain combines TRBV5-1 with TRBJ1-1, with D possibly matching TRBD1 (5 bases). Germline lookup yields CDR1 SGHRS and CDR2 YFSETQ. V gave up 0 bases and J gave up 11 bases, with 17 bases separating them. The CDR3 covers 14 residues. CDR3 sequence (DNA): TGCGCCAGCAGCTTGGGGGGGTCCGAGGGACGGGCTTTCTTT. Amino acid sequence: CASSLGGSEGRAFF.